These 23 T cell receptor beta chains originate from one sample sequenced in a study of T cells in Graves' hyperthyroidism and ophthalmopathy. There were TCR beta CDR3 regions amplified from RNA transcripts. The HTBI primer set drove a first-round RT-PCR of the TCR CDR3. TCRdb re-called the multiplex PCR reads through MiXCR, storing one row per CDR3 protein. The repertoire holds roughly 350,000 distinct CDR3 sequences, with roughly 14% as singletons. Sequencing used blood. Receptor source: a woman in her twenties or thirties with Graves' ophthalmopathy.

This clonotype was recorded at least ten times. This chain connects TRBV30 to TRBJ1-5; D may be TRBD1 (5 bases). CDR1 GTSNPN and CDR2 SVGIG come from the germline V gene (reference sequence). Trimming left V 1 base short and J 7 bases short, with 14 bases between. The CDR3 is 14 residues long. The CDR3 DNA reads TGTGCCTGGAGTGCAGGGAGGGCCGTGCAGCCCCAGCATTTT. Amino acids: CAWSAGRAVQPQHF.

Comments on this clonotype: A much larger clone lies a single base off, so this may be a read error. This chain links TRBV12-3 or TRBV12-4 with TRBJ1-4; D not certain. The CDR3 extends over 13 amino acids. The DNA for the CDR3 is TGTGCCAGCAGTTTAGGCCCGTTTGAAAAACTGCTTTTT. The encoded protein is CASSLGPFEKLLF.

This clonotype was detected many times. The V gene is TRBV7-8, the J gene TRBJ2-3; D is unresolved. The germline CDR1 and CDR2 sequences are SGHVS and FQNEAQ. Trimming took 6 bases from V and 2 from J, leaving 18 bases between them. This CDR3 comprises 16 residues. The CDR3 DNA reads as TGTGCCAGCAGTCGACGACGTACCTCTACCACAGATACGCAGTATTTT. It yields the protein CASSRRRTSTTDTQYF.

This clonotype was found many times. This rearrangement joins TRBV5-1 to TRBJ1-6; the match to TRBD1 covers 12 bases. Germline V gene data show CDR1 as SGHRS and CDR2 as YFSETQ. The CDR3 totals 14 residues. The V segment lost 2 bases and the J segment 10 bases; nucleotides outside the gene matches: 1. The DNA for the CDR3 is TGCGCCAGCAGCTTCGGGACAGGGGGCTCACCCCTCCACTTT. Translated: CASSFGTGGSPLHF.

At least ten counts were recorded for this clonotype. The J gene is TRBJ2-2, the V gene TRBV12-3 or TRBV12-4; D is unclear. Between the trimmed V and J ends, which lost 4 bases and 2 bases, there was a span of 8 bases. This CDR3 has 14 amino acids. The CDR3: CASSSQSNTGELFF. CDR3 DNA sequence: TGTGCCAGCAGTTCACAGTCAAACACCGGGGAGCTGTTTTTT.

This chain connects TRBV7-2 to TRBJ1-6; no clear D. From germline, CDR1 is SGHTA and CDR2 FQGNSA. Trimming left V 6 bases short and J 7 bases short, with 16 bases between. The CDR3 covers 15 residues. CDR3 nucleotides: TGTGCCAGCAGAGAGGGTCTGGTCTTAAATTCACCCCTCCACTTT. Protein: CASREGLVLNSPLHF.

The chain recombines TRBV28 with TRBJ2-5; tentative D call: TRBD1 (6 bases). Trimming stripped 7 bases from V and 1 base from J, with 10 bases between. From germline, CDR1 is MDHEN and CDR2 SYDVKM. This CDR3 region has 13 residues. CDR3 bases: TGTGCCAGCACCACGACAGGCCAAGAGACCCAGTACTTC. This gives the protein CASTTTGQETQYF. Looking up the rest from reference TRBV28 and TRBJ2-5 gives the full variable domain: DVKVTQSSRYLVKRTGEKVFLECVQDMDHENMFWYRQDPGLGLRLIYFSYDVKMKEKGDIPEGYSVSREKKERFSLILESASTNQTSMYLCASTTTGQETQYFGPGTRLLVL.

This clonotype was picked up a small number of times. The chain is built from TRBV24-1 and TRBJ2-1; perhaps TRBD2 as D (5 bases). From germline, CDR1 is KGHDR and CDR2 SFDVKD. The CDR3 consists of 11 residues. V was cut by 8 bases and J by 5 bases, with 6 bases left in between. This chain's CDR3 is CATMRDNEQFF. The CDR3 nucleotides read TGTGCCACCATGAGGGACAATGAGCAGTTCTTC.

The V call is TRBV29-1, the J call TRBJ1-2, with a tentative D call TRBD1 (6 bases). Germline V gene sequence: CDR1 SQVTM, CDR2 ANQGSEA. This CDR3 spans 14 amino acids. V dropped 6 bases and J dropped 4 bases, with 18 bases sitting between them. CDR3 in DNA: TGCAGCGTCCCCCGGGGGGGGCGCATCTATGGCTACACCTTC. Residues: CSVPRGGRIYGYTF.

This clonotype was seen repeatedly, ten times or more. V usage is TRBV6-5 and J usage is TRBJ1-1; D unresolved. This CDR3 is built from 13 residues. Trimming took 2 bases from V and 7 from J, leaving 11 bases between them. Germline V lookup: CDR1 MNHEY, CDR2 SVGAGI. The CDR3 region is CASSYLAPGEAFF. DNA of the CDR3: TGTGCCAGCAGTTACCTGGCCCCTGGTGAAGCTTTCTTT.

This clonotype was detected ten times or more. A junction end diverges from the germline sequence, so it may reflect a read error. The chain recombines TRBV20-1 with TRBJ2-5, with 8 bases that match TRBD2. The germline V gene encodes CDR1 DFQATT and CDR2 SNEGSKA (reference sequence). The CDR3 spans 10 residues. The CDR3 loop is CSSSGETQYF. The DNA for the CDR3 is TGCAGTTCTAGCGGGGAGACCCAGTACTTC.

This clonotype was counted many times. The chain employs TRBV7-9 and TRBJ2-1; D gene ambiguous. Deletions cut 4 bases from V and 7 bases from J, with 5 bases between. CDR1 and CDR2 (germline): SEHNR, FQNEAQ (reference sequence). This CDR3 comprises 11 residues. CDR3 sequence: CASSWSNEQFF. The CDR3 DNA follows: TGTGCCAGCAGCTGGAGTAATGAGCAGTTCTTC.

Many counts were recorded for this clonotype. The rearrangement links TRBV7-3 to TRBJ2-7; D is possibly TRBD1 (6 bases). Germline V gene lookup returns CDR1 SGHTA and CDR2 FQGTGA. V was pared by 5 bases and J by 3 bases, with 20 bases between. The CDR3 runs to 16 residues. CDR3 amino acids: CASSPAVAGTHYEQYF. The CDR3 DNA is TGTGCCAGCAGCCCCGCCGTAGCCGGGACACACTACGAGCAGTACTTC.

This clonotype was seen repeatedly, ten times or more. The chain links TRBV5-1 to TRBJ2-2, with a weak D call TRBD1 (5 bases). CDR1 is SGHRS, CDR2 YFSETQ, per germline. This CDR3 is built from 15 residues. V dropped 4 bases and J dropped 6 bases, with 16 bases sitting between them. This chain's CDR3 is CASSPMTAQAGELFF. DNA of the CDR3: TGCGCCAGCAGCCCGATGACAGCTCAGGCCGGGGAGCTGTTTTTT.

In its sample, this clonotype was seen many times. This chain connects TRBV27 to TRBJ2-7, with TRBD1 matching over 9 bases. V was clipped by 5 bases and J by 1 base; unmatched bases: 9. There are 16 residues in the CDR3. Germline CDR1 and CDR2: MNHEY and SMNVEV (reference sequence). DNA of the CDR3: TGTGCCAGCAGTAAACAGGACAGGGGTTTGTCCTACGAGCAGTACTTC. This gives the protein CASSKQDRGLSYEQYF.

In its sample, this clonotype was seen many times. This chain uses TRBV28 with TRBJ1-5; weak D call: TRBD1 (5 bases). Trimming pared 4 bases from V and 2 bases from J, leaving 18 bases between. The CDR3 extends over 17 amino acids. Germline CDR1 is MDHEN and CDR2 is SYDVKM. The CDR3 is CASSSEAGRLGNQPQHF. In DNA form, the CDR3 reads TGTGCCAGCAGTTCCGAGGCAGGGAGGTTGGGCAATCAGCCCCAGCATTTT.

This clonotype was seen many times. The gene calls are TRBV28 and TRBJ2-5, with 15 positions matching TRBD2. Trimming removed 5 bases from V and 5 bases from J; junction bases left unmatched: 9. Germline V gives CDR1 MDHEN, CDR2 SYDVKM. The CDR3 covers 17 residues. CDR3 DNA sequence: TGTGCCAGCAGTACCTGGACTAGCGGGGGGGCTGATGAGACCCAGTACTTC. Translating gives CASSTWTSGGADETQYF.

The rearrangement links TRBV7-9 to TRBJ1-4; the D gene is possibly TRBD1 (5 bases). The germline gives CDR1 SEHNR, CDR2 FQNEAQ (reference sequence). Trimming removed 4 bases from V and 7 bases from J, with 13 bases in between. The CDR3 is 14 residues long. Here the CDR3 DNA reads TGTGCCAGCAGCTCGATGGGGGGAGTTGAAAAACTGTTTTTT. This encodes CASSSMGGVEKLFF.

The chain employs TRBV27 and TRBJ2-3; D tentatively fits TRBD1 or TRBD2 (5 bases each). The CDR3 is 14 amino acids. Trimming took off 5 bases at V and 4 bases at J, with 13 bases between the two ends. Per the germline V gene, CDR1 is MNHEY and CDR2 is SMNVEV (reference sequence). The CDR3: CASSRTGGPDTQYF. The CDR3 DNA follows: TGTGCCAGCAGTAGGACTGGGGGACCAGATACGCAGTATTTT.

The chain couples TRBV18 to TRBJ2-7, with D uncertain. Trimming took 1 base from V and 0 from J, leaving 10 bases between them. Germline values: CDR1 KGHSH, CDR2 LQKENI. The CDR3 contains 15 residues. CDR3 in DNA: TGTGCCAGCTCACCACTCGGACCGAGCTCCTACGAGCAGTACTTC. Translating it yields CASSPLGPSSYEQYF.

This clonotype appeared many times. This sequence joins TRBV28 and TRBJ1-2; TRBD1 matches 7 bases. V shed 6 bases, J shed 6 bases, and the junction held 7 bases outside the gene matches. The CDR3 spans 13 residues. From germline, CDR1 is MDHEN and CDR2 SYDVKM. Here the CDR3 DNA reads TGTGCCAGCAGCGCCGACAGGGTCCATGGCTACACCTTC. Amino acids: CASSADRVHGYTF.

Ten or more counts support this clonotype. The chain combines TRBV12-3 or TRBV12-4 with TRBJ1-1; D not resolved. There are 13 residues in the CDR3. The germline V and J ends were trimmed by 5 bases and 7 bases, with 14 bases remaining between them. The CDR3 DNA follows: TGTGCCAGCAGTGAGCAGCTCCTAGTTGAAGCTTTCTTT. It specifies CASSEQLLVEAFF.

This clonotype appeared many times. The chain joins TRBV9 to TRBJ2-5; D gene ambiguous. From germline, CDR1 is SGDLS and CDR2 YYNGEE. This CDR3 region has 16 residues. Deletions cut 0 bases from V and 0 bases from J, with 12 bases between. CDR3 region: CASSVGAADYQETQYF. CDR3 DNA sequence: TGTGCCAGCAGCGTAGGGGCAGCTGATTACCAAGAGACCCAGTACTTC.